These T cell receptor beta chains were read from a single sample in a study of cytomegalovirus exposure and HLA in healthy donors. TCRdb's table, derived via immunoSEQ multiplex PCR, lists solely in-frame clones and lacks some. The repertoire holds about 170,000 clones, about 59% seen once, with 2.5% to 3% in the top ten. Sequencing used PBMCs. The receptors were sampled from a man in his forties in good health and CMV-seronegative. CDR3s include the opening cysteine and the closing phenylalanine or tryptophan. The order of the fields is V gene, D gene, clone size, CDR3 length, J gene, CDR3 protein, CDR3 DNA. The D gene is left open where the match is weak. Size is stated for part of the rows, as once, few or many counts, or as a class when the clone is expanded.

V: TRBV19
D: .
size: .
length: 15
J: TRBJ1-1
CDR3: CASSIVGRGQTEAFF
DNA: TGTGCCAGTAGTATTGTGGGCAGGGGTCAGACTGAAGCTTTCTTT

V: TRBV5-1
D: TRBD1
size: few
length: 14
J: TRBJ2-7
CDR3: CASSKGRDRYEQYF
DNA: TGCGCCAGCAGCAAGGGACGGGACAGATACGAGCAGTACTTC

V: TRBV7-2
D: TRBD2
size: .
length: 15
J: TRBJ2-1
CDR3: CASSLTGLADDEQFF
DNA: TGTGCCAGCAGCTTAACCGGACTAGCGGACGATGAGCAGTTCTTC

V: TRBV18
D: TRBD1
size: .
length: 14
J: TRBJ1-2
CDR3: CASSSGTGDYGYTF
DNA: TGTGCCAGCTCGTCCGGGACAGGGGACTATGGCTACACCTTC

V: TRBV5-4
D: TRBD2
size: .
length: 13
J: TRBJ2-7
CDR3: CASSRDYNYEQYF
DNA: TGTGCCAGCAGCCGGGACTATAACTACGAGCAGTACTTC

V: TRBV19
D: .
size: few
length: 15
J: TRBJ1-4
CDR3: CASSRTTATNEKLFF
DNA: TGTGCCAGTAGTCGAACGACAGCAACTAATGAAAAACTGTTTTTT

V: TRBV6-1
D: TRBD1
size: .
length: 15
J: TRBJ2-7
CDR3: CASSEPGTGVSEQYF
DNA: TGTGCCAGCAGTGAACCCGGGACAGGGGTCTCCGAGCAGTACTTC

V: TRBV5-1
D: .
size: .
length: 16
J: TRBJ2-3
CDR3: CASSLAGGAVADTQYF
DNA: TGCGCCAGCAGCTTGGCGGGCGGGGCTGTCGCAGATACGCAGTATTTT

V: TRBV7-9
D: .
size: few
length: 13
J: TRBJ2-2
CDR3: CASSPGETGELFF
DNA: TGTGCCAGCAGCCCAGGGGAAACCGGGGAGCTGTTTTTT

V: TRBV29-1
D: TRBD1
size: few
length: 12
J: TRBJ2-5
CDR3: CSADRTGETQYF
DNA: TGCAGCGCGGACCGGACAGGAGAGACCCAGTACTTC

V: TRBV7-3
D: TRBD2
size: .
length: 18
J: TRBJ2-2
CDR3: CASSLLGSGRSNTGELFF
DNA: TGTGCCAGCAGCTTATTGGGTAGCGGGAGGTCGAACACCGGGGAGCTGTTTTTT

V: TRBV30
D: .
size: .
length: 13
J: TRBJ2-7
CDR3: CAWSRDSSYEQYF
DNA: TGTGCCTGGAGTCGTGACAGCTCCTACGAGCAGTACTTC

V: TRBV10-3
D: .
size: .
length: 18
J: TRBJ1-5
CDR3: CAISDMGGGDVSNQPQHF
DNA: TGTGCCATCAGTGATATGGGTGGCGGGGATGTTAGCAATCAGCCCCAGCATTTT

V: TRBV28
D: TRBD2
size: .
length: 17
J: TRBJ2-5
CDR3: CASSFGRLAGAKETQYF
DNA: TGTGCCAGCAGTTTCGGGAGATTAGCGGGGGCGAAAGAGACCCAGTACTTC

V: TRBV5-1
D: TRBD1
size: .
length: 15
J: TRBJ1-4
CDR3: CASSSQGQGGEKLFF
DNA: TGCGCCAGCAGCTCCCAAGGACAGGGAGGTGAAAAACTGTTTTTT

V: TRBV15
D: TRBD1
size: few
length: 15
J: TRBJ1-2
CDR3: CATSRDQDRDYGYTF
DNA: TGTGCCACCAGCAGAGATCAGGACAGGGACTATGGCTACACCTTC

V: TRBV6-1
D: TRBD1
size: .
length: 18
J: TRBJ1-5
CDR3: CASSGGLETGYRVQPQHF
DNA: TGTGCCAGCAGTGGGGGATTGGAGACAGGGTATCGGGTTCAGCCCCAGCATTTT

V: TRBV2
D: .
size: .
length: 14
J: TRBJ1-1
CDR3: CASSDPGHGTEAFF
DNA: TGTGCCAGCAGTGACCCCGGTCACGGGACTGAAGCTTTCTTT

V: TRBV30
D: .
size: .
length: 13
J: TRBJ1-5
CDR3: CAWSRERNQPQHF
DNA: TGTGCCTGGAGCAGGGAACGCAATCAGCCCCAGCATTTT

V: TRBV6-5
D: TRBD2
size: .
length: 14
J: TRBJ2-1
CDR3: CASSTGLVSNEQFF
DNA: TGTGCCAGCAGTACAGGACTAGTGAGTAATGAGCAGTTCTTC

V: TRBV5-1
D: TRBD2
size: few
length: 15
J: TRBJ2-5
CDR3: CASSKGLAGDETQYF
DNA: TGCGCCAGCAGCAAGGGACTAGCGGGAGATGAGACCCAGTACTTC

V: TRBV7-8
D: TRBD2
size: .
length: 13
J: TRBJ2-7
CDR3: CASSLGETSGQNF
DNA: TGTGCCAGCAGCTTAGGGGAGACTAGCGGGCAAAACTTC

V: TRBV5-1
D: TRBD2
size: .
length: 16
J: TRBJ2-1
CDR3: CASKSLAGPLGNEQFF
DNA: TGCGCCAGCAAGTCCCTAGCGGGACCTTTAGGCAATGAGCAGTTCTTC

V: TRBV19
D: .
size: .
length: 18
J: TRBJ2-3
CDR3: CASSISGLGTHPEHTQYF
DNA: TGTGCCAGTAGTATTTCCGGGCTCGGGACACACCCCGAACATACGCAGTATTTT

V: TRBV2
D: TRBD2
size: .
length: 16
J: TRBJ2-3
CDR3: CASSARGAGATDTQYF
DNA: TGTGCCAGCAGTGCGCGCGGAGCGGGAGCAACAGATACGCAGTATTTT

V: TRBV5-1
D: TRBD2
size: few
length: 16
J: TRBJ2-1
CDR3: CASSLAGGVLYNEQFF
DNA: TGCGCCAGCAGCTTGGCCGGGGGGGTGCTTTACAATGAGCAGTTCTTC

V: TRBV5-5
D: .
size: .
length: 15
J: TRBJ1-1
CDR3: CASSLSMPPNTEAFF
DNA: TGTGCCAGCAGCTTGTCTATGCCCCCGAACACTGAAGCTTTCTTT

V: TRBV30
D: TRBD1
size: few
length: 15
J: TRBJ1-1
CDR3: CAWSLGGQGYTEAFF
DNA: TGTGCCTGGAGTTTAGGAGGACAGGGCTACACTGAAGCTTTCTTT

V: TRBV4-1
D: TRBD2
size: .
length: 16
J: TRBJ2-1
CDR3: CASTSGGAGGYNEQFF
DNA: TGCGCCAGCACTAGCGGGGGGGCCGGCGGCTACAATGAGCAGTTCTTC

V: TRBV30
D: .
size: .
length: 14
J: TRBJ1-5
CDR3: CAWSVGGSSQPQHF
DNA: TGTGCCTGGAGTGTCGGGGGTAGTAGTCAGCCCCAGCATTTT

V: TRBV18
D: TRBD1
size: .
length: 14
J: TRBJ1-6
CDR3: CASSPGQGDSPLHF
DNA: TGTGCCAGCTCACCCGGACAGGGGGATTCACCCCTCCACTTT

V: TRBV30
D: TRBD2
size: .
length: 14
J: TRBJ2-7
CDR3: CAWARGGNSYEQYF
DNA: TGTGCCTGGGCCCGGGGGGGCAACTCCTACGAGCAGTACTTC

V: TRBV6-4
D: TRBD2
size: .
length: 15
J: TRBJ2-3
CDR3: CASSYSGGGTDTQYF
DNA: TGTGCCAGCAGTTATAGCGGGGGGGGCACAGATACGCAGTATTTT

V: TRBV6-1
D: .
size: .
length: 15
J: TRBJ2-7
CDR3: CASSETGRVTYEQYF
DNA: TGTGCCAGCAGTGAAACAGGGAGGGTGACCTACGAGCAGTACTTC

V: TRBV18
D: TRBD1
size: .
length: 15
J: TRBJ2-7
CDR3: CASSPRTGGWYEQYF
DNA: TGTGCCAGCTCACCTAGGACAGGGGGCTGGTACGAGCAGTACTTC

V: TRBV28
D: TRBD1
size: .
length: 14
J: TRBJ1-6
CDR3: CATLPTGPNSPLHF
DNA: TGTGCCACCCTACCGACAGGGCCCAATTCACCCCTCCACTTT

V: TRBV5-6
D: TRBD1
size: .
length: 15
J: TRBJ2-7
CDR3: CASSTWDRGAYEQYF
DNA: TGTGCCAGCAGTACATGGGACAGGGGTGCCTACGAGCAGTACTTC

V: TRBV29-1
D: TRBD2
size: .
length: 15
J: TRBJ2-5
CDR3: CSVEVSGRGVETQYF
DNA: TGCAGCGTTGAGGTTAGCGGGAGGGGTGTAGAGACCCAGTACTTC

V: TRBV19
D: TRBD1
size: .
length: 13
J: TRBJ1-2
CDR3: CASSTGQHYGYTF
DNA: TGTGCCAGTAGTACGGGACAGCACTATGGCTACACCTTC

V: TRBV27
D: .
size: .
length: 14
J: TRBJ2-7
CDR3: CASSSPMSGSEQYF
DNA: TGTGCCAGCAGTTCTCCTATGAGTGGTAGCGAGCAGTACTTC

V: TRBV6-5
D: TRBD1
size: once
length: 14
J: TRBJ1-1
CDR3: CASTSSGQGAEAFF
DNA: TGTGCCAGCACCTCCTCTGGACAGGGAGCTGAAGCTTTCTTT

V: TRBV28
D: .
size: .
length: 13
J: TRBJ1-2
CDR3: CASRRGGRPGYTF
DNA: TGTGCCAGCAGGCGAGGAGGGCGGCCTGGCTACACCTTC

V: TRBV7-9
D: .
size: .
length: 13
J: TRBJ1-5
CDR3: CASSAGGHQPQHF
DNA: TGTGCCAGCAGCGCCGGGGGACATCAGCCCCAGCATTTT

V: TRBV5-1
D: .
size: large
length: 16
J: TRBJ2-5
CDR3: CASSRKVYSGEETQYF
DNA: TGCGCCAGCAGCCGAAAAGTTTATAGCGGAGAAGAGACCCAGTACTTC

V: TRBV27
D: .
size: .
length: 14
J: TRBJ2-1
CDR3: CASSLGSSYNEQFF
DNA: TGTGCCAGCAGTTTGGGGAGCTCCTACAATGAGCAGTTCTTC

V: TRBV7-3
D: TRBD2
size: few
length: 15
J: TRBJ2-1
CDR3: CASSLNGGSRNEQFF
DNA: TGTGCCAGCAGCTTAAACGGCGGGAGCAGGAATGAGCAGTTCTTC